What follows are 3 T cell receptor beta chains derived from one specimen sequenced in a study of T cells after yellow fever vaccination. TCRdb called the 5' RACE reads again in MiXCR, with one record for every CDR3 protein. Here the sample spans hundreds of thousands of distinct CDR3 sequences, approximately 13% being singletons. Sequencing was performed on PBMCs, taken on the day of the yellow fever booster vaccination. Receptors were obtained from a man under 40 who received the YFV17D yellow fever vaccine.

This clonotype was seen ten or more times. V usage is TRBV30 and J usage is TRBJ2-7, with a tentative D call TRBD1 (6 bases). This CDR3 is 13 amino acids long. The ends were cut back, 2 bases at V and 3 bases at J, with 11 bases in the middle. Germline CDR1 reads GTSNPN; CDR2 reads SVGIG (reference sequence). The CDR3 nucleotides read TGTGCCTGGAGTAGGGGGAGAATCTACGAGCAGTACTTC. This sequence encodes CAWSRGRIYEQYF.

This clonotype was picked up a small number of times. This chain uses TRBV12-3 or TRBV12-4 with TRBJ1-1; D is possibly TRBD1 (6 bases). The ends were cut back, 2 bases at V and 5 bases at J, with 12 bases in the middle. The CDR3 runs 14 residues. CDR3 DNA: TGTGCCAGCAGTTTAAACAGGGTCGGGACTGAAGCTTTCTTT. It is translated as CASSLNRVGTEAFF.

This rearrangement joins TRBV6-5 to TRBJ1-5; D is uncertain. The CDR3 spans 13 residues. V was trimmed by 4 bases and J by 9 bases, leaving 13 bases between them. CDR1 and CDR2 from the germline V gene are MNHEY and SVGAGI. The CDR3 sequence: CASSFGPEGPQHF. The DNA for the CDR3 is TGTGCCAGCAGTTTCGGCCCGGAAGGGCCCCAGCATTTT.